The 28 T cell receptor beta chains below come from one sample, sequenced in a study of cytomegalovirus exposure and HLA in healthy donors. The primer mix had 60 Vbeta and 13 Jbeta primers. Clones were read by immunoSEQ multiplex PCR, and TCRdb kept only the in-frame ones, dropping some. The table shows some 140,000 clones, with around 79% occurring only once. Sequencing used PBMCs. All receptors come from a middle-aged woman in good health and CMV-seronegative.

The chain links TRBV6-5 to TRBJ1-1, with 8 bases identical to TRBD1. V was pared by 6 bases and J by 5 bases, with 8 bases of the junction left unmatched. The CDR3 extends over 14 amino acids. Germline CDR1 MNHEY, CDR2 SVGAGI. CDR3 protein: CASRLTGGRTEAFF. The CDR3 bases are TGTGCCAGCAGGCTTACAGGGGGTCGGACTGAAGCTTTCTTT.

This sequence joins TRBV6-1 and TRBJ1-5, with 7 bases aligning to TRBD1. The germline V gene has CDR1 MNHNS and CDR2 SASEGT. With V trimmed by 4 bases and J by 6 bases, 18 bases remained unmatched. This CDR3 contains 18 residues. The CDR3 DNA follows: TGTGCCAGCAGTGCCGCTACAGGGGCGGGGGGTATTGGTCAGCCCCAGCATTTT. This encodes CASSAATGAGGIGQPQHF.

V and J are TRBV15 and TRBJ1-5; no reliable D call. The CDR3 covers 14 residues. V was shortened by 4 bases and J by 4 bases, with 11 bases between the two germline ends. CDR1 is LNHNV, CDR2 YYDKDF, per germline (reference sequence). CDR3 protein: CATSIGEVNQPQHF. CDR3 bases: TGTGCCACCAGCATCGGGGAGGTGAATCAGCCCCAGCATTTT.

This clone was seen just once. The chain employs TRBV2 and TRBJ2-7; D is ambiguous. Deletions cut 5 bases from V and 5 bases from J, with 13 bases between. The V gene's germline CDR1 is SNHLY and CDR2 FYNNEI. The CDR3 has 13 residues. The DNA for the CDR3 is TGTGCCAGCAGTCCGGGTTACAACAACGAGCAGTACTTC. As protein: CASSPGYNNEQYF. Filled out from reference TRBV2 and TRBJ2-7, the complete variable domain reads EPEVTQTPSHQVTQMGQEVILRCVPISNHLYFYWYRQILGQKVEFLVSFYNNEISEKSEIFDDQFSVERPDGSNFTLKIRSTKLEDSAMYFCASSPGYNNEQYFGPGTRLTVT.

This sequence joins TRBV7-9 and TRBJ1-2; D is unclear. CDR3 length equals 10 residues. The V gene lost 5 bases and the J gene lost 8 bases, with 6 bases spanning the gap. Germline-derived CDR1 and CDR2 are SEHNR and FQNEAQ (reference sequence). CDR3 sequence reads: CASSPLGYTF. The CDR3 DNA reads as TGTGCCAGCAGCCCTCTAGGCTACACCTTC.

The V gene is TRBV2, the J gene TRBJ1-1, with D possibly TRBD1 on 5 matching bases. CDR1 is SNHLY, CDR2 FYNNEI, per germline. The CDR3 runs 15 residues. V was cut by 8 bases and J by 1 base, with 17 bases left in between. For the CDR3, the DNA is TGTGCCAGCCTACGGCGGGGCTACGAGAACACTGAAGCTTTCTTT. It codes for CASLRRGYENTEAFF.

CDR3 sequence: CASRGQQIHTGELFF. The CDR3 DNA follows: TGTGCCAGCAGGGGACAACAGATTCACACCGGGGAGCTGTTTTTT. This chain links TRBV6-5 with TRBJ2-2; the D gene is possibly TRBD1 (6 bases). CDR1 and CDR2 (germline): MNHEY, SVGAGI. V lost 6 bases to trimming and J lost 3 bases, with 14 bases between them. The CDR3 spans 15 residues.

V gene TRBV27 combines with J gene TRBJ1-6; the D gene is possibly TRBD1 (6 bases). V was pared by 4 bases and J by 7 bases, with 14 bases between. This CDR3 contains 15 residues. Germline V lookup: CDR1 MNHEY, CDR2 SMNVEV (reference sequence). CDR3 protein: CASSSPRGNNSPLHF. In DNA, the CDR3 is TGTGCCAGCAGTTCCCCAAGGGGGAACAATTCACCCCTCCACTTT.

The V call is TRBV9, the J call TRBJ1-1; TRBD1 matches at 7 bases. Germline assignment: CDR1 SGDLS and CDR2 YYNGEE. This CDR3 is built from 15 residues. Trimming cost V 3 bases and J 2 bases; bases outside gene matches: 7. The CDR3 DNA is TGTGCCAGCAGCGCACAGGGGACAGTTAACACTGAAGCTTTCTTT. Its translation: CASSAQGTVNTEAFF.

This clone has a single count. This sequence joins TRBV11-2 and TRBJ1-1; TRBD1 might be the D (5 bases). The CDR3 extends over 17 amino acids. Germline V lookup: CDR1 SGHAT, CDR2 FQNNGV. V lost 0 bases, J lost 0 bases, and 14 bases lay in between. In nucleotides, the CDR3 is TGTGCCAGCAGCTTAGATCGTGGGCAGGGCCTGAACACTGAAGCTTTCTTT. It codes for CASSLDRGQGLNTEAFF. The variable domain in full, with the rest retrieved from reference TRBV11-2 and TRBJ1-1, is EAGVAQSPRYKIIEKRQSVAFWCNPISGHATLYWYQQILGQGPKLLIQFQNNGVVDDSQLPKDRFSAERLKGVDSTLKIQPAKLEDSAVYLCASSLDRGQGLNTEAFFGQGTRLTVV.

This chain joins TRBV5-4 and TRBJ1-1; tentatively, D is TRBD1 (5 bases). With 6 bases removed from V and 1 base from J, the gap between germline ends came to 13 bases. CDR1 is SGHNT and CDR2 is YYREEE in the germline V gene (reference sequence). This CDR3 spans 14 amino acids. CDR3 nucleotides: TGTGCCAGCAACCTCGGGGGTGCGAACACTGAAGCTTTCTTT. Encoded protein: CASNLGGANTEAFF.

In the case of this clone: The junction departs from the called germline gene at one end, perhaps through a read error. This sequence joins TRBV7-7 and TRBJ2-3; 7 positions match TRBD1. Germline CDR1 SSHAT, CDR2 FNYEAQ (reference sequence). This CDR3 comprises 15 residues. The CDR3 DNA is TGTGCTAGCAGCTTACGAGGGGGCGAAACAGATACGCAGTATTTT. Translating it yields CASSLRGGETDTQYF.

V and J are TRBV6-5 and TRBJ1-1; D is undetermined. V lost 0 bases, J lost 3 bases, and 11 bases lay in between. CDR3 size: 15 residues. Germline assignment: CDR1 MNHEY and CDR2 SVGAGI. This CDR3 reads CASSYSWERDTEAFF. CDR3 DNA: TGTGCCAGCAGTTACTCATGGGAGAGGGACACTGAAGCTTTCTTT.

This chain joins TRBV19 and TRBJ1-2; D might be TRBD1 (6 bases). The germline V gene has CDR1 LNHDA and CDR2 SQIVND (reference sequence). V dropped 4 bases and J dropped 3 bases, with 15 bases sitting between them. The length of the CDR3 is 15 residues. The CDR3 coding sequence is TGTGCCAGTAGTACGTGGGGGGGCCTTGACTATGGCTACACCTTC. Encoded protein: CASSTWGGLDYGYTF.

The V gene is TRBV5-5, the J gene TRBJ2-5; 10 bases are shared with TRBD2. V trimming: 1 base; J trimming: 4 bases; junction bases outside the gene matches: 1. Germline CDR1 and CDR2: SGHKS and YYEKEE (reference sequence). This CDR3 is 14 amino acids long. The CDR3 nucleotides read TGTGCCAGCAGCTTGCTAGCGGGGGCAGAGACCCAGTACTTC. It codes for CASSLLAGAETQYF.

This clone was found a few times. In nucleotides, the CDR3 is TGTGCCAGTAGTCCCATTGGGGGGGCCTACGAGCAGTACTTC. This encodes CASSPIGGAYEQYF. The genes are TRBV19 and TRBJ2-7, with 7 bases that match TRBD2. V was clipped by 5 bases and J by 2 bases; unmatched bases: 6. The CDR3 loop spans 14 amino acids. Looked up from germline, CDR1 is LNHDA and CDR2 is SQIVND (reference sequence).

This chain uses TRBV28 with TRBJ2-5; 8 bases line up with TRBD2. V lost 6 bases to trimming and J lost 2 bases; unmatched junction nucleotides: 2. This CDR3 region has 13 residues. Germline loops: CDR1 MDHEN, CDR2 SYDVKM. Here the CDR3 reads CASRGGGQETQYF. The DNA for the CDR3 is TGTGCCAGCAGGGGCGGGGGGCAAGAGACCCAGTACTTC.

The chain employs TRBV29-1 and TRBJ2-6, with TRBD1 as a possible D gene (5 bases). Deletions cut 4 bases from V and 0 bases from J, with 7 bases between. Germline V lookup: CDR1 SQVTM, CDR2 ANQGSEA. The CDR3 is made up of 14 amino acids. The CDR3 here is CSVGQGSGANVLTF. For the CDR3, the DNA is TGCAGCGTTGGCCAGGGCTCTGGGGCCAACGTCCTGACTTTC.

This clone occurred a few times. The V and J genes are TRBV10-3 and TRBJ1-1; 7 nucleotides line up with TRBD1. The junction had 4 bases not matched to a gene; V was cut back by 6 bases and J by 3 bases. The germline gives CDR1 ENHRY, CDR2 SYGVKD. This CDR3 contains 13 residues. This chain's CDR3 is CAIRGTEDTEAFF. CDR3 sequence (DNA): TGTGCCATCAGGGGGACAGAGGACACTGAAGCTTTCTTT.

This chain uses TRBV30 with TRBJ1-6; 8 nucleotides line up with TRBD1. The junction had 14 bases not matched to a gene; V was cut back by 1 base and J by 0 bases. Germline CDR1 is GTSNPN and CDR2 is SVGIG (reference sequence). This CDR3 contains 20 residues. In DNA form, the CDR3 reads TGTGCCTGGAGTGAAACAGGGGGAATACTCCTCAGCTCCTATAATTCACCCCTCCACTTT. It codes for CAWSETGGILLSSYNSPLHF.

This clone occurred a few times. The J gene is TRBJ2-2, the V gene TRBV29-1; 7 bases map to TRBD1. After removal of 6 bases from V and 1 base from J, the junction contained 11 bases not matched to a gene. CDR1 and CDR2 from the germline V gene are SQVTM and ANQGSEA. The CDR3 has 16 residues. The CDR3 here is CSVSPPGQLNTGELFF. CDR3 nucleotide sequence: TGCAGCGTCTCCCCACCGGGACAGCTGAACACCGGGGAGCTGTTTTTT.

The genes are TRBV2 and TRBJ2-7; a possible D gene is TRBD1 (5 bases). The CDR3 totals 15 residues. V gave up 6 bases and J gave up 1 base, with 16 bases separating them. The germline CDR1 and CDR2 sequences are SNHLY and FYNNEI. The CDR3 loop reads CASRPWTIRSYEQYF. The CDR3 coding sequence is TGTGCCAGCAGGCCGTGGACAATCCGATCCTACGAGCAGTACTTC.

The genes are TRBV27 and TRBJ1-2; 9 bases are a match to TRBD1. Germline V gene data show CDR1 as MNHEY and CDR2 as SMNVEV (reference sequence). J was trimmed by 4 bases and V by 4 bases; bases with no gene match: 7. The CDR3 is made up of 15 amino acids. CDR3: CASSSPGQGTYGYTF. DNA for the CDR3: TGTGCCAGCAGTTCCCCGGGACAGGGTACCTATGGCTACACCTTC.

The V gene is TRBV4-1, the J gene TRBJ2-7; possibly TRBD1 for D (6 bases). This CDR3 has 15 residues. Deletions cut 3 bases from V and 2 bases from J, with 14 bases between. Germline assignment: CDR1 MGHRA and CDR2 YSYEKL. CDR3 sequence reads: CASSHQGRGTYEQYF. The CDR3 bases are TGCGCCAGCAGCCACCAGGGAAGGGGGACCTACGAGCAGTACTTC.

This clone was detected ten times or more. The genes are TRBV9 and TRBJ2-7, with D perhaps TRBD2 (6 bases). Between the trimmed V and J ends, which lost 0 bases and 7 bases, there was a span of 14 bases. This CDR3 comprises 14 residues. Germline-derived CDR1 and CDR2 are SGDLS and YYNGEE. The CDR3 spells CASSVEEFGGEQYF. The CDR3 region has the DNA TGTGCCAGCAGCGTAGAGGAGTTTGGGGGGGAGCAGTACTTC.

The chain recombines TRBV6-5 with TRBJ1-6; 9 nucleotides line up with TRBD1. V shed 4 bases and J 10 bases; nucleotides not matched to a gene: 5. Germline V CDR1 and CDR2: MNHEY, SVGAGI. This CDR3 is built from 14 residues. CDR3 sequence reads: CASSWDRVVSPLHF. In DNA form, the CDR3 reads TGTGCCAGCAGTTGGGACAGGGTAGTGTCACCCCTCCACTTT.

In this sample, this clone turned up once. V and J are TRBV28 and TRBJ1-2; D is possibly TRBD1 (5 bases). Trimming took off 7 bases at V and 2 bases at J, with 17 bases between the two ends. The CDR3 is 15 amino acids. Germline V gene sequence: CDR1 MDHEN, CDR2 SYDVKM. The CDR3 DNA sequence: TGTGCCAGCATTCCCGGGGGGTTCGCGAACTATGGCTACACCTTC. As protein: CASIPGGFANYGYTF.

The J gene is TRBJ1-5, the V gene TRBV5-6; no firm D call. There are 15 residues in the CDR3. The V and J ends lost 2 bases and 2 bases respectively, with 11 bases between them. The germline V gene has CDR1 SGHDT and CDR2 YYEEEE. The CDR3 is CASSFTLEGNQPQHF. CDR3 nucleotide sequence: TGTGCCAGCAGCTTCACATTAGAGGGCAATCAGCCCCAGCATTTT.